These 19 T cell receptor beta chains share one sample of origin, sequenced in a study of blood T cell repertoires in COVID-19. The repertoire was sequenced with immunoSEQ multiplex PCR; TCRdb's copy has only in-frame clones and lacks some. The sample has some 200,000 clones; approximately 82% are singletons. Sequenced: PBMCs or T cells enriched from blood (not recorded which). Every receptor here comes from a woman between 45 and 65 years old who had recovered from COVID-19.

The chain links TRBV15 to TRBJ2-1; weak D call: TRBD1 (6 bases). This CDR3 has 14 amino acids. The V end was cut by 0 bases, the J end by 12 bases, with 15 bases between. The V gene's germline CDR1 is LNHNV and CDR2 YYDKDF (reference sequence). Here the CDR3 reads CATSRDKELGGQFF. The CDR3 DNA reads as TGTGCCACCAGCAGAGATAAGGAGCTAGGGGGGCAGTTCTTC.

This chain connects TRBV3-1 (or the pseudogene TRBV3-2) to TRBJ1-2; TRBD1 might be the D (5 bases). Germline V gene data show CDR1 as LGHDT and CDR2 as YNNKEL (reference sequence). V gave up 4 bases and J gave up 7 bases, with 16 bases separating them. The CDR3 is 14 residues long. The CDR3 sequence is CASSLQGAVGGYTF. The CDR3 DNA follows: TGTGCCAGCAGCCTTCAGGGTGCCGTAGGTGGCTACACCTTC.

CDR3 in amino acids: CASSNPERKTYEQYF. Written as DNA, the CDR3 is TGTGCCAGCAGCAACCCGGAGCGGAAGACCTACGAGCAGTACTTC. The V call is TRBV11-2, the J call TRBJ2-7; D possibly corresponds to TRBD2 (5 bases). This CDR3 comprises 15 residues. V lost 5 bases, J lost 2 bases, and 16 bases lay in between. Germline values: CDR1 SGHAT, CDR2 FQNNGV.

This clone was recorded once. The V gene is TRBV2, the J gene TRBJ2-3, with 12 bases identical to TRBD2. CDR1 is SNHLY, CDR2 FYNNEI, per germline. This CDR3 has 16 amino acids. J lost 1 base, V lost 7 bases, and 6 bases had no gene match. The CDR3 DNA reads TGTGCCAGCACACCCCTAGCGGGAGGGGGCACAGATACGCAGTATTTT. It codes for CASTPLAGGGTDTQYF.

V and J are TRBV10-1 and TRBJ2-4, with TRBD2 as a possible D gene (5 bases). Trimming pared 2 bases from V and 0 bases from J, leaving 8 bases between. This CDR3 is built from 15 residues. In germline, CDR1 is WNHNN, CDR2 SYGVQD (reference sequence). CDR3 residues: CASSEAGAAKNIQYF. The CDR3 nucleotides read TGCGCCAGCAGTGAGGCGGGCGCAGCCAAAAACATTCAGTACTTC.

This chain links TRBV6-2 or TRBV6-3 with TRBJ2-3; possibly TRBD2 for D (5 bases). Trimming removed 4 bases from V and 0 bases from J, with 14 bases in between. CDR3 length: 16 amino acids. The germline V gene has CDR1 MNHEY and CDR2 SVGEGT. CDR3 nucleotide sequence: TGTGCCAGCAGTTCAAACACAGCGGTGAGCACAGATACGCAGTATTTT. This translates into CASSSNTAVSTDTQYF.

The chain employs TRBV9 and TRBJ2-3; tentatively, D is TRBD2 (5 bases). V lost 0 bases to trimming and J lost 10 bases, with 12 bases between them. The CDR3 loop spans 13 amino acids. Germline CDR1 reads SGDLS; CDR2 reads YYNGEE. For the CDR3, the DNA is TGTGCCAGCAGCGTAGAATTGTCTAGCTCGCAGTATTTT. Its protein product is CASSVELSSSQYF.

This clone showed up just a few times. This chain connects TRBV27 to TRBJ2-1; 9 bases line up with TRBD1. Per germline, CDR1 MNHEY and CDR2 SMNVEV (reference sequence). Trimming at V came to 5 bases and at J to 9 bases, leaving 11 bases not matched to a gene. The CDR3 contains 15 residues. The CDR3 DNA reads TGTGCCAGCAGTATTCAGACAGGGGGGGGTGGTGAGCAGTTCTTC. The encoded protein is CASSIQTGGGGEQFF.

The gene calls are TRBV6-1 and TRBJ2-3; 7 bases fit TRBD1. The CDR3 totals 15 residues. Looked up from germline, CDR1 is MNHNS and CDR2 is SASEGT. V gave up 2 bases and J gave up 3 bases; unmatched junction bases: 5. In nucleotides, the CDR3 is TGTGCCAGCAGTGAACTACAGGGGCTTACAGATACGCAGTATTTT. This sequence encodes CASSELQGLTDTQYF.

The J gene is TRBJ2-7, the V gene TRBV11-2, with D hard to call. The germline V gene encodes CDR1 SGHAT and CDR2 FQNNGV. V dropped 3 bases and J dropped 1 base, with 7 bases sitting between them. CDR3 length: 13 residues. The CDR3 region has the DNA TGTGCCAGCAGCTTGACACCATCCTACGAGCAGTACTTC. It is translated as CASSLTPSYEQYF.

The chain carries TRBV3-1 (or the pseudogene TRBV3-2) and TRBJ1-5; D is possibly TRBD1 (6 bases). CDR1 is LGHDT and CDR2 is YNNKEL in the germline V gene (reference sequence). The germline V and J ends were trimmed by 0 bases and 3 bases, with 12 bases remaining between them. This CDR3 contains 16 residues. CDR3 sequence: CASSQDLGAYNQPQHF. CDR3 in DNA: TGTGCCAGCAGCCAAGATTTGGGGGCCTACAATCAGCCCCAGCATTTT.

The gene calls are TRBV9 and TRBJ2-2; D uncertain. Per the germline V gene, CDR1 is SGDLS and CDR2 is YYNGEE. This CDR3 contains 16 residues. V was pared by 0 bases and J by 0 bases, with 9 bases between. CDR3 sequence: CASSVDGRANTGELFF. The CDR3, as DNA: TGTGCCAGCAGCGTAGATGGGCGCGCGAACACCGGGGAGCTGTTTTTT.

The chain carries TRBV19 and TRBJ1-4, with 8 bases lining up with TRBD1. The germline V gene encodes CDR1 LNHDA and CDR2 SQIVND (reference sequence). The V gene end was trimmed by 6 bases and the J gene end by 4 bases; junction bases not matched to a gene: 4. The length of the CDR3 is 14 residues. In DNA form, the CDR3 reads TGTGCCAGTAGCCGACAGGGGTTTAATGAAAAACTGTTTTTT. This codes for CASSRQGFNEKLFF.

The J gene is TRBJ2-2, the V gene TRBV19, with 13 bases identical to TRBD2. Trimming at V came to 5 bases and at J to 5 bases, leaving 8 bases not matched to a gene. CDR3 length equals 17 residues. Germline values: CDR1 LNHDA, CDR2 SQIVND (reference sequence). The chain's CDR3 is CASSFPGLAGETGELFF. The CDR3, as DNA: TGTGCCAGTAGTTTTCCCGGACTAGCGGGAGAGACCGGGGAGCTGTTTTTT.

The chain couples TRBV6-4 to TRBJ1-4, with D possibly matching TRBD1 (6 bases). The CDR3 extends over 14 amino acids. V lost 3 bases and J 8 bases, leaving 13 bases between the germline ends. From germline, CDR1 is MRHNA and CDR2 SNTAGT. DNA for the CDR3: TGTGCCAGCAGTGAAACAGGGTTCGGGGAAAAACTGTTTTTT. Translated, it gives CASSETGFGEKLFF.

The V gene is TRBV24-1, the J gene TRBJ2-5, with 7 positions matching TRBD1. V was clipped by 6 bases and J by 5 bases; unmatched bases: 5. Germline V gives CDR1 KGHDR, CDR2 SFDVKD. This CDR3 contains 13 residues. The CDR3 nucleotides read TGTGCCACCAGTCCGACAGGGTTGGAGACCCAGTACTTC. It specifies CATSPTGLETQYF.

The genes are TRBV18 and TRBJ2-7; 8 bases are a match to TRBD1. Per germline, CDR1 KGHSH and CDR2 LQKENI. Unmatched junction bases numbered 7, after V lost 3 bases and J lost 0 bases. The CDR3 covers 16 residues. The CDR3 DNA reads as TGTGCCAGCTCACCTCGGAACAGGGGGAGCTCCTACGAGCAGTACTTC. This codes for CASSPRNRGSSYEQYF.

The genes are TRBV9 and TRBJ1-4; D possibly corresponds to TRBD1 (5 bases). This CDR3 region has 15 residues. In germline, CDR1 is SGDLS, CDR2 YYNGEE. V lost 4 bases, J lost 7 bases, and 17 bases lay in between. The CDR3 is CASSQVAGLSEKLFF. The CDR3 region has the DNA TGTGCCAGCAGCCAGGTGGCAGGGTTAAGTGAAAAACTGTTTTTT.

This CDR3 is CASSPGLRRVTQYF. As DNA, the CDR3 is TGTGCCAGCAGTCCGGGCCTCCGGAGGGTGACCCAGTACTTC. The chain employs TRBV27 and TRBJ2-5; maybe TRBD2 (6 bases). Germline lookup yields CDR1 MNHEY and CDR2 SMNVEV (reference sequence). The CDR3 loop spans 14 amino acids. V dropped 5 bases and J dropped 7 bases, with 17 bases sitting between them.